The 27 T cell receptor beta chains reported below all come from one sample, sequenced in a study of cytomegalovirus exposure and HLA in healthy donors. 60 Vbeta and 13 Jbeta primers were used in PCR. The data were produced by immunoSEQ multiplex PCR, yet TCRdb's version contains in-frame clones alone and is incomplete. The listing records some 34,000 clones. The material sequenced was PBMCs. The receptors derive from a woman between 40 and 50 years old in good health and CMV-seropositive.

The chain has TRBV7-2 and TRBJ2-3, with D perhaps TRBD2 (6 bases). The germline CDR1 and CDR2 sequences are SGHTA and FQGNSA. The CDR3 is made up of 14 amino acids. V was trimmed by 0 bases and J by 4 bases, leaving 8 bases between them. In nucleotides, the CDR3 is TGTGCCAGCAGCTTAGCTCGCGGGGCAGATACGCAGTATTTT. Translated, it gives CASSLARGADTQYF. Together with reference TRBV7-2 and TRBJ2-3, the CDR3 gives the full variable domain: GAGVSQSPSNKVTEKGKDVELRCDPISGHTALYWYRQSLGQGLEFLIYFQGNSAPDKSGLPSDRFSAERTGGSVSTLTIQRTQQEDSAVYLCASSLARGADTQYFGPGTRLTVL.

The chain combines TRBV9 with TRBJ2-4, with a weak D call TRBD2 (6 bases). The CDR3 contains 16 residues. V lost 0 bases to trimming and J lost 1 base, with 11 bases between them. Germline V gene lookup returns CDR1 SGDLS and CDR2 YYNGEE. The CDR3 loop is CASSVGGREAKNIQYF. The CDR3 region has the DNA TGTGCCAGCAGCGTAGGGGGCCGGGAGGCCAAAAACATTCAGTACTTC.

This chain links TRBV30 with TRBJ2-7; 7 bases map to TRBD2. This CDR3 region has 14 residues. Germline V gene data show CDR1 as GTSNPN and CDR2 as SVGIG (reference sequence). With V trimmed by 3 bases and J by 0 bases, 5 bases remained unmatched. The CDR3 DNA reads as TGTGCCTGGAGATTCGGCGGGAGCTCCTACGAGCAGTACTTC. This encodes CAWRFGGSSYEQYF.

V gene TRBV6-1 combines with J gene TRBJ1-5; 9 bases are shared with TRBD1. CDR1 and CDR2 from the germline V gene are MNHNS and SASEGT. There are 18 residues in the CDR3. Trimming cost V 0 bases and J 3 bases; bases outside gene matches: 9. The CDR3 region has the DNA TGTGCCAGCAGTGAAGCGTCGACAGGGGGTCCCCTCAATCAGCCCCAGCATTTT. Translating it yields CASSEASTGGPLNQPQHF.

The chain links TRBV11-2 to TRBJ2-1; tentatively, D is TRBD1 (6 bases). Germline CDR1 SGHAT, CDR2 FQNNGV. V lost 7 bases, J lost 0 bases, and 16 bases lay in between. This CDR3 is built from 16 residues. The CDR3 DNA reads TGTGCCAGCACCCAAGGGACACCCAGCTCCTACAATGAGCAGTTCTTC. Translating it yields CASTQGTPSSYNEQFF.

CDR3 sequence: CASSSEKAIYGYTF. Here the CDR3 DNA reads TGTGCCAGCAGTTCGGAGAAAGCGATTTATGGCTACACCTTC. The genes are TRBV27 and TRBJ1-2; no definite D call. Trimming cost V 4 bases and J 5 bases, with 14 bases left between them. Germline loops: CDR1 MNHEY, CDR2 SMNVEV (reference sequence). This CDR3 has 14 amino acids.

The V and J genes are TRBV19 and TRBJ2-2; 9 bases line up with TRBD1. Germline V gene sequence: CDR1 LNHDA, CDR2 SQIVND (reference sequence). The V segment lost 10 bases and the J segment 8 bases; nucleotides outside the gene matches: 20. The CDR3 consists of 17 residues. CDR3 region: CATTTGTGNGASGELFF. The CDR3 nucleotides are TGTGCCACCACCACGGGGACAGGGAACGGGGCATCAGGGGAGCTGTTTTTT.

V gene TRBV5-4 combines with J gene TRBJ2-2; D might be TRBD2 (6 bases). The V gene lost 4 bases and the J gene lost 4 bases, with 17 bases spanning the gap. The CDR3 loop spans 16 amino acids. Looked up from germline, CDR1 is SGHNT and CDR2 is YYREEE (reference sequence). The CDR3: CASSPPSGRSTGELFF. The CDR3 bases are TGTGCCAGCAGCCCTCCAAGCGGGCGAAGCACCGGGGAGCTGTTTTTT. The full variable domain, its missing parts supplied by reference TRBV5-4 and TRBJ2-2, is ETGVTQSPTHLIKTRGQQVTLRCSSQSGHNTVSWYQQALGQGPQFIFQYYREEENGRGNFPPRFSGLQFPNYSSELNVNALELDDSALYLCASSPPSGRSTGELFFGEGSRLTVL.

V usage is TRBV27 and J usage is TRBJ2-7; 9 bases agree with TRBD2. V shed 6 bases and J 2 bases; nucleotides not matched to a gene: 5. Germline CDR1 and CDR2: MNHEY and SMNVEV (reference sequence). The CDR3 covers 14 residues. The CDR3 reads CASRASGMAYEQYF. The CDR3, as DNA: TGTGCCAGCAGGGCTAGCGGGATGGCCTACGAGCAGTACTTC.

The CDR3 DNA follows: TGTGCCTGGAGTCACAGGGGGTACGAGCAGTACTTC. Residues: CAWSHRGYEQYF. This sequence joins TRBV30 and TRBJ2-7; TRBD1 aligns across 8 bases. V was pared by 2 bases and J by 4 bases, with 1 base of the junction left unmatched. Germline values: CDR1 GTSNPN, CDR2 SVGIG (reference sequence). CDR3 length: 12 amino acids.

The chain links TRBV19 to TRBJ2-2, with D maybe TRBD2 (5 bases). V was clipped by 7 bases and J by 6 bases, with 9 bases between them. The CDR3 runs 12 residues. Germline CDR1 is LNHDA and CDR2 is SQIVND (reference sequence). CDR3 sequence: CASTTRAGELFF. CDR3 sequence (DNA): TGTGCCAGTACCACGAGGGCCGGGGAGCTGTTTTTT. Based on the CDR3 plus reference TRBV19 and TRBJ2-2, the full variable domain is DGGITQSPKYLFRKEGQNVTLSCEQNLNHDAMYWYRQDPGQGLRLIYYSQIVNDFQKGDIAEGYSVSREKKESFPLTVTSAQKNPTAFYLCASTTRAGELFFGEGSRLTVL.

The chain carries TRBV4-1 and TRBJ2-5; 12 bases line up with TRBD1. In germline, CDR1 is MGHRA, CDR2 YSYEKL. The CDR3 is made up of 19 amino acids. With V trimmed by 1 base and J by 0 bases, 9 bases remained unmatched. CDR3 residues: CASSQGGTGGYRNQETQYF. CDR3 sequence (DNA): TGCGCCAGCAGCCAAGGGGGGACAGGGGGCTACCGCAACCAAGAGACCCAGTACTTC.

CDR3 region: CASSLNSANYGYTF. CDR3 DNA: TGTGCCAGCAGCTTGAACTCCGCTAACTATGGCTACACCTTC. V usage is TRBV5-4 and J usage is TRBJ1-2; D remains ambiguous. This CDR3 has 14 amino acids. Germline CDR1 and CDR2: SGHNT and YYREEE (reference sequence). V lost 1 base to trimming and J lost 0 bases, with 7 bases between them.

J is TRBJ2-1 and V is TRBV7-9; 10 bases map to TRBD1. V shed 6 bases, J shed 6 bases, and the junction held 8 bases outside the gene matches. This CDR3 is built from 15 residues. The germline gives CDR1 SEHNR, CDR2 FQNEAQ (reference sequence). CDR3 DNA sequence: TGTGCCAGCAGACCCGGGACAGGGGAGGGCAATGAGCAGTTCTTC. It specifies CASRPGTGEGNEQFF.

The chain employs TRBV29-1 and TRBJ1-1; 8 bases align to TRBD1. V trimming: 4 bases; J trimming: 1 base; junction bases outside the gene matches: 8. This CDR3 region has 15 residues. Germline values: CDR1 SQVTM, CDR2 ANQGSEA. The CDR3: CSVVRDRFWNTEAFF. The CDR3 nucleotides read TGCAGCGTTGTAAGGGACAGGTTTTGGAACACTGAAGCTTTCTTT.

J is TRBJ2-1 and V is TRBV19, with TRBD2 matching over 7 bases. This CDR3 has 14 residues. J gave up 8 bases and V 6 bases, and 10 bases lay outside the gene matches. In germline, CDR1 is LNHDA, CDR2 SQIVND (reference sequence). The CDR3 DNA sequence: TGTGCCAGTAGACTCAAAGGCGGGAGTTATGAGCAGTTCTTC. Encoded protein: CASRLKGGSYEQFF.

The chain couples TRBV28 to TRBJ1-2; D not resolved. V dropped 6 bases and J dropped 8 bases, with 10 bases sitting between them. CDR3 length equals 11 residues. Looked up from germline, CDR1 is MDHEN and CDR2 is SYDVKM. The CDR3 DNA reads as TGTGCCAGCAGCGGCGGATTCGGCTACACCTTC. It encodes CASSGGFGYTF.

The chain recombines TRBV9 with TRBJ2-3, with D maybe TRBD1 (6 bases). Per the germline V gene, CDR1 is SGDLS and CDR2 is YYNGEE. Between the trimmed V and J ends, which lost 4 bases and 7 bases, there was a span of 10 bases. This CDR3 is built from 12 residues. The CDR3 protein is CASSLQGNTQYF. For the CDR3, the DNA is TGTGCCAGCAGCCTACAGGGAAATACGCAGTATTTT.

The chain employs TRBV30 and TRBJ1-2; maybe TRBD1 (6 bases). Germline V gene data show CDR1 as GTSNPN and CDR2 as SVGIG (reference sequence). The CDR3 contains 12 residues. Trimming pared 0 bases from V and 6 bases from J, leaving 8 bases between. CDR3 loop: CAWSVTGHGYTF. The DNA for the CDR3 is TGTGCCTGGAGTGTAACAGGGCATGGCTACACCTTC.

This chain uses TRBV7-3 with TRBJ1-5; weak D call: TRBD1 (6 bases). The CDR3 contains 16 residues. The germline CDR1 and CDR2 sequences are SGHTA and FQGTGA. V dropped 5 bases and J dropped 8 bases, with 22 bases sitting between them. The CDR3 region is CASSPICVGQLEPQHF. The CDR3 bases are TGTGCCAGCAGCCCCATTTGTGTGGGACAATTGGAGCCCCAGCATTTT.

This rearrangement joins TRBV14 to TRBJ2-7, with TRBD1 matching over 8 bases. The CDR3 sequence is 12 residues long. Germline CDR1 is SGHDN and CDR2 is FVKESK. Trimming removed 3 bases from V and 12 bases from J; junction bases left unmatched: 7. CDR3 sequence (DNA): TGTGCCAGCAGCCAGGACAGGGTTCGTCTGTACTTC. Protein sequence: CASSQDRVRLYF.

The V and J genes are TRBV29-1 and TRBJ2-2; 7 nucleotides line up with TRBD2. J gave up 3 bases and V 6 bases, and 7 bases lay outside the gene matches. The CDR3 is made up of 14 amino acids. The germline CDR1 and CDR2 sequences are SQVTM and ANQGSEA. CDR3 region: CSVAGTTYTGELFF. For the CDR3, the DNA is TGCAGCGTGGCCGGGACTACCTACACCGGGGAGCTGTTTTTT.

The chain combines TRBV5-1 with TRBJ1-2; D may be TRBD1 (6 bases). The CDR3 runs to 13 residues. From germline, CDR1 is SGHRS and CDR2 YFSETQ. V gave up 0 bases and J gave up 8 bases, with 11 bases separating them. CDR3 nucleotides: TGCGCCAGCAGCTTGGGGGGGCCATGGGGCTACACCTTC. As protein: CASSLGGPWGYTF.

Details on this clone: Sequence at one end of the junction differs from germline and may be a read error. The rearrangement links TRBV30 to TRBJ2-1; 8 bases are shared with TRBD2. The CDR3 is 15 residues long. From germline, CDR1 is GTSNPN and CDR2 SVGIG (reference sequence). CDR3 coding DNA: TGTGCCGGGAGGAGGGCTAGCGGGCTCCACTTTGAGCAGTTCTTC. Protein: CAGRRASGLHFEQFF.

The chain is built from TRBV4-2 and TRBJ2-7, with 7 nucleotides matching TRBD2. The V segment lost 8 bases and the J segment 2 bases; nucleotides outside the gene matches: 6. The length of the CDR3 is 13 residues. Germline CDR1 is LGHNA and CDR2 is YNFKEQ. CDR3 protein: CASSIGRAYEQYF. In DNA form, the CDR3 reads TGTGCCAGCTCGATAGGGAGGGCCTACGAGCAGTACTTC.

The CDR3 DNA reads TGTGCCAGCAGCTTAGCCGCAGGGCCGCAGTTCTTC. Its translation: CASSLAAGPQFF. This chain links TRBV7-9 with TRBJ2-1, with D perhaps matching TRBD1 (5 bases). V gave up 0 bases and J gave up 12 bases, with 9 bases separating them. The germline CDR1 and CDR2 sequences are SEHNR and FQNEAQ (reference sequence). CDR3 length: 12 amino acids.

The CDR3 region has the DNA TGCAGCGTTGGGCTCCCTCCTAATGAAAAACTGTTTTTT. This encodes CSVGLPPNEKLFF. The chain carries TRBV29-1 and TRBJ1-4; D not resolved. Looked up from germline, CDR1 is SQVTM and CDR2 is ANQGSEA. The CDR3 is 13 residues long. V was clipped by 4 bases and J by 3 bases, with 9 bases between them.